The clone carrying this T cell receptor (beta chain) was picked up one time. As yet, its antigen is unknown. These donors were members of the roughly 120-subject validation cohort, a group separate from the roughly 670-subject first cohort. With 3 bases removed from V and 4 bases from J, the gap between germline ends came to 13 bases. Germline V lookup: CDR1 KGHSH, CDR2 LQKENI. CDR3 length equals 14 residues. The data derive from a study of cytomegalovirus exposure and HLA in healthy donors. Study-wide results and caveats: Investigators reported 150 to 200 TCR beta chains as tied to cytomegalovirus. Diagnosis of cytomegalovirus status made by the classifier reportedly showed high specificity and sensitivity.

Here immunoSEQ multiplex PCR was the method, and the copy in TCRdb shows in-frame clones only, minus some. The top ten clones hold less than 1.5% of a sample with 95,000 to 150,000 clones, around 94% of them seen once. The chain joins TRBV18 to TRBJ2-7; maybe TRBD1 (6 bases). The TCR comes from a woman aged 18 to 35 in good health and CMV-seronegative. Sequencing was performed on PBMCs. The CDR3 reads CASSPRGHPYEQYF. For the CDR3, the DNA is TGTGCCAGCTCACCCAGGGGACATCCGTACGAGCAGTACTTC.